This TCR beta chain stems from a study of shared clonotypes between healthy human individuals. In germline, CDR1 is SGHRS, CDR2 YFSETQ. Trimming removed 2 bases at V and 4 bases at J, with 7 bases between. CDR3 length equals 12 residues. All donors qualified as healthy HIV-negative adults and had experienced no recent acute infections or vaccinations. TCRdb's table, derived via immunoSEQ multiplex PCR, lists solely in-frame clones and lacks some. The sample yields some 510,000 clones, approximately 85% seen once. Sequencing was done on a sample of PBMCs. The sequence derives from a woman between 40 and 55 years old in good health. Some clones in this sample may be carry-over from other donors' samples. The chain recombines TRBV5-1 with TRBJ2-7; maybe TRBD1 (5 bases). The CDR3: CASSFDRYEQYF. CDR3 sequence (DNA): TGCGCCAGCAGCTTCGACAGATACGAGCAGTACTTC.